This section outlines one TCR beta chain sequence together with its context. The antigen is not known. Germline trimming cut 5 bases from V and 6 bases from J; bases unmatched to any gene: 5. The germline CDR1 and CDR2 sequences are DFQATT and SNEGSKA (reference sequence). This CDR3 comprises 13 residues. The source of the sample is a study of blood T cells in healthy people across ages. Study results and caveats: Estimates drawn from one million T cells were deemed to understate diversity. More naive CD4+ cells and higher diversity marked long-lived donors relative to aged donors.

For the second PCR, which ran for about 6 to 11 cycles, a sample-barcoded 5' primer and a J-beta primer mix were used. Each cDNA molecule was tagged by a template-switch adaptor that had 12 random nucleotides. One entry per CDR3 protein, called by TCRdb with MiXCR from the 5' RACE reads. The sample has approximately 880,000 distinct CDR3 sequences, 48% seen once. The J gene is TRBJ1-1, the V gene TRBV20-1; 11 positions agree with TRBD1. The clonotype comes from a man aged 30 to 39 in good health. The sequencing input was blood. CDR3 bases: TGCAGTGCTCCGGGACAGGGGGGGCCTGAAGCTTTCTTT. Translated: CSAPGQGGPEAFF.